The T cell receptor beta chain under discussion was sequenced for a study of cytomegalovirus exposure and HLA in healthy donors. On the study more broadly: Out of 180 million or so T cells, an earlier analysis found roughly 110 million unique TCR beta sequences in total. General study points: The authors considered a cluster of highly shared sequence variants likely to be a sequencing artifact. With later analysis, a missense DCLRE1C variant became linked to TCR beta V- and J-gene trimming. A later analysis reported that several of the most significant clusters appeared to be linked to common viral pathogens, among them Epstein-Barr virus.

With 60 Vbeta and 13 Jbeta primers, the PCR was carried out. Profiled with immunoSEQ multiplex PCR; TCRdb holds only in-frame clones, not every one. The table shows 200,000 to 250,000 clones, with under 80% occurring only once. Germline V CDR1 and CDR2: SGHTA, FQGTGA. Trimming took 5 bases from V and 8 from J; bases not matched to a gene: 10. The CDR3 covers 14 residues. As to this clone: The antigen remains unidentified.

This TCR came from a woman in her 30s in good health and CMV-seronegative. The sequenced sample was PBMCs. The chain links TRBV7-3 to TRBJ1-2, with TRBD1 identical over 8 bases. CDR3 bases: TGTGCCAGCAGCGACTTGACAGGGGTTGGAGGCTACACCTTC. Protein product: CASSDLTGVGGYTF. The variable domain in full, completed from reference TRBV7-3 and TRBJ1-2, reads GAGVSQTPSNKVTEKGKYVELRCDPISGHTALYWYRQSLGQGPEFLIYFQGTGAADDSGLPNDRFFAVRPEGSVSTLKIQRTERGDSAVYLCASSDLTGVGGYTFGSGTRLTVV.